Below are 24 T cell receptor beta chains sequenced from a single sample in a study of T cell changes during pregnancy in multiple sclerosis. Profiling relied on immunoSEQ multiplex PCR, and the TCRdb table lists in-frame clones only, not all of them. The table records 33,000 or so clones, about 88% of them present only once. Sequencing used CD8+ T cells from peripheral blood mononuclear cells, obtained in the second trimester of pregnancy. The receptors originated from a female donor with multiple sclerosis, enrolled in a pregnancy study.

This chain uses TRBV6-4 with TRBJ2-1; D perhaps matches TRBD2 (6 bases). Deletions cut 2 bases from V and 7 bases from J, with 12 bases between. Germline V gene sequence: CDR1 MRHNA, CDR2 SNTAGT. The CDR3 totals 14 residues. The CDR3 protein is CASSDRSEGNEQFF. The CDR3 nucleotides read TGTGCCAGCAGTGACCGGTCGGAGGGAAATGAGCAGTTCTTC.

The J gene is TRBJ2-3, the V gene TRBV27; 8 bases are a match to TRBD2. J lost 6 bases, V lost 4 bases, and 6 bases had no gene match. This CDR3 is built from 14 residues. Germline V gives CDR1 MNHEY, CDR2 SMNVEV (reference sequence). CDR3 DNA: TGTGCCAGCAGTTATGGTCTAGCGGGTGATACGCAGTATTTT. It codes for CASSYGLAGDTQYF.

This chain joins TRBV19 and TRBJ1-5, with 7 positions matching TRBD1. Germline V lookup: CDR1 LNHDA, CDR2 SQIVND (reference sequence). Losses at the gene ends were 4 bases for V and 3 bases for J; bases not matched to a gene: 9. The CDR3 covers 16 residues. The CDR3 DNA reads TGTGCCAGTAGTAGCTATACACAGGGGCCCAATCAGCCCCAGCATTTT. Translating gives CASSSYTQGPNQPQHF.

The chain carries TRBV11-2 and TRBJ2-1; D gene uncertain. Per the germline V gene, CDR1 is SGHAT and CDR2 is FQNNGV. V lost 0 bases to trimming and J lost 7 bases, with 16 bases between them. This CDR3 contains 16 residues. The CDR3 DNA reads TGTGCCAGCAGCTTAGAGGCTGGCGGAGTAGGAAATGAGCAGTTCTTC. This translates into CASSLEAGGVGNEQFF. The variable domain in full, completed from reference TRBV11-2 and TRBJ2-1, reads EAGVAQSPRYKIIEKRQSVAFWCNPISGHATLYWYQQILGQGPKLLIQFQNNGVVDDSQLPKDRFSAERLKGVDSTLKIQPAKLEDSAVYLCASSLEAGGVGNEQFFGPGTRLTVL.

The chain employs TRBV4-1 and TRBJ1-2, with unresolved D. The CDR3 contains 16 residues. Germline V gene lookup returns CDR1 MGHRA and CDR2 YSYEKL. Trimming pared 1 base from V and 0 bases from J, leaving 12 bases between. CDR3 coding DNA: TGCGCCAGCAGCCAAGCTAGCCATCAAGCTAACTATGGCTACACCTTC. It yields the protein CASSQASHQANYGYTF.

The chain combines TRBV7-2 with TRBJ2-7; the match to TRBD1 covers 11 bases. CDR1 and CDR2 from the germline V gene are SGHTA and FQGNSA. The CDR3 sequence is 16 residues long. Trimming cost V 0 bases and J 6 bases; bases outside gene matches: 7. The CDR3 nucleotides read TGTGCCAGCAGCTTAGCGTCCGGGACAGGGGGGTCCGAGCAGTACTTC. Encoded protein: CASSLASGTGGSEQYF.

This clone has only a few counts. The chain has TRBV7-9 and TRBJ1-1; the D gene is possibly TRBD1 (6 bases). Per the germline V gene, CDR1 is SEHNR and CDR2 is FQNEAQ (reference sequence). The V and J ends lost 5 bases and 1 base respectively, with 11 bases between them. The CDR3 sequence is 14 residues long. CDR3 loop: CASSHRDKNTEAFF. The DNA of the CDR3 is TGTGCCAGCAGCCACCGGGACAAGAACACTGAAGCTTTCTTT.

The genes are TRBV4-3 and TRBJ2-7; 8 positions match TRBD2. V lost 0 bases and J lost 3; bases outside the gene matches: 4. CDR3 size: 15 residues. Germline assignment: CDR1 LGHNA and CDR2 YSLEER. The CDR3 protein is CASSQDGSGNYEQYF. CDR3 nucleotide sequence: TGCGCCAGCAGCCAAGATGGTAGCGGGAACTACGAGCAGTACTTC.

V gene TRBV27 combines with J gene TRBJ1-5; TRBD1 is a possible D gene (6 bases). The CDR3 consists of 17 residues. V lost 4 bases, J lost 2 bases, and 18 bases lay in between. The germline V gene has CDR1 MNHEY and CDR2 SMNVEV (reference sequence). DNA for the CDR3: TGTGCCAGCAGTTCGGGACCCCCAGGGGTTGGCAATCAGCCCCAGCATTTT. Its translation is CASSSGPPGVGNQPQHF.

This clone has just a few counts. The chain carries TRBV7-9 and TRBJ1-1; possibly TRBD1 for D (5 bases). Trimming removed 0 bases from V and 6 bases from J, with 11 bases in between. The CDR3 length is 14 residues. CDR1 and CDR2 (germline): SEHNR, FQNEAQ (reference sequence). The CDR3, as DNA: TGTGCCAGCAGCTTAGCTCCGGGGGACGCTGAAGCTTTCTTT. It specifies CASSLAPGDAEAFF. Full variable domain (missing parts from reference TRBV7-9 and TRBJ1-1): DTGVSQNPRHKITKRGQNVTFRCDPISEHNRLYWYRQTLGQGPEFLTYFQNEAQLEKSRLLSDRFSAERPKGSFSTLEIQRTEQGDSAMYLCASSLAPGDAEAFFGQGTRLTVV.

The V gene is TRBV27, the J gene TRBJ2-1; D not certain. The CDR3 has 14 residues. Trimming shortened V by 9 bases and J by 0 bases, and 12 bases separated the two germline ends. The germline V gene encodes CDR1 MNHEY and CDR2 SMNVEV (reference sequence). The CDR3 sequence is CASCTSSSYNEQFF. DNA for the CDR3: TGTGCCAGTTGTACTTCAAGCTCCTACAATGAGCAGTTCTTC.

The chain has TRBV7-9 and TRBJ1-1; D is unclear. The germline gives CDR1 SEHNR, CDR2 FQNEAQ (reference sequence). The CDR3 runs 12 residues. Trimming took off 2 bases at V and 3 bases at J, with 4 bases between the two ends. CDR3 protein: CASSLPDTEAFF. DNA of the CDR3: TGTGCCAGCAGCTTACCGGACACTGAAGCTTTCTTT.

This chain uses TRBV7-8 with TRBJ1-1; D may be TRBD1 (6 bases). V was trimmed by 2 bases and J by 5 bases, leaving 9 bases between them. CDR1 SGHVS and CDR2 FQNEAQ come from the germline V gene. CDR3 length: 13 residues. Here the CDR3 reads CASSLRGWTEAFF. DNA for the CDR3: TGTGCCAGCAGCTTAAGGGGGTGGACTGAAGCTTTCTTT.

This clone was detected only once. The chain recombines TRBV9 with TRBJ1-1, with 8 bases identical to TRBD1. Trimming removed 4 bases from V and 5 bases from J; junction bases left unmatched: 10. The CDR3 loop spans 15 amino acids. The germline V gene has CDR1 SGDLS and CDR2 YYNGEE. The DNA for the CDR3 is TGTGCCAGCAGCCCAGATCAGGGGGCACAGACTGAAGCTTTCTTT. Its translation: CASSPDQGAQTEAFF.

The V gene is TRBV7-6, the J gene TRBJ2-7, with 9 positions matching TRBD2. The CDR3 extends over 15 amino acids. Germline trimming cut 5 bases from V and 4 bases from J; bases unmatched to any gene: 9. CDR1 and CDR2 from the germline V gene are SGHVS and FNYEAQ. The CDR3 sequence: CASSPAVAGEYEQYF. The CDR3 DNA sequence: TGTGCCAGCAGCCCTGCGGTAGCGGGAGAATACGAGCAGTACTTC.

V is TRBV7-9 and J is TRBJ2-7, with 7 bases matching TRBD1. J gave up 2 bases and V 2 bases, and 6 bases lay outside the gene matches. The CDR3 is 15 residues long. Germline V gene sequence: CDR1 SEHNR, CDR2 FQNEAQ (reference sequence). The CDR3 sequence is CASSLRQGWPYEQYF. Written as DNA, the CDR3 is TGTGCCAGCAGCTTAAGACAGGGTTGGCCCTACGAGCAGTACTTC.

In DNA, the CDR3 is TGTGCCTGGAGTGTATCCTCTTCGTACGAGCAGTACTTC. This codes for CAWSVSSSYEQYF. This chain links TRBV30 with TRBJ2-7; no firm D call. The ends were cut back, 0 bases at V and 4 bases at J, with 10 bases in the middle. The CDR3 is 13 residues long. CDR1 is GTSNPN, CDR2 SVGIG, per germline (reference sequence).

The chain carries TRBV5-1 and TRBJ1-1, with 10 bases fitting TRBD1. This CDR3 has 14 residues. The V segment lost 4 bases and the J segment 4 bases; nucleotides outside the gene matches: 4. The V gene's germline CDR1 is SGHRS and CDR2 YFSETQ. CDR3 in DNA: TGCGCCAGCAGCCTGGGACAGGGGTCCACTGAAGCTTTCTTT. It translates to CASSLGQGSTEAFF.

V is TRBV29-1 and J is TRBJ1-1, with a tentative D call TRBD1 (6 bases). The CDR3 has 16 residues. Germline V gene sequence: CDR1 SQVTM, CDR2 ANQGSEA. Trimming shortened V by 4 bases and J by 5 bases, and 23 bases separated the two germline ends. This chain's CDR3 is CSVASGTGGGWTEAFF. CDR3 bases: TGCAGCGTTGCATCCGGGACGGGAGGGGGGTGGACTGAAGCTTTCTTT.

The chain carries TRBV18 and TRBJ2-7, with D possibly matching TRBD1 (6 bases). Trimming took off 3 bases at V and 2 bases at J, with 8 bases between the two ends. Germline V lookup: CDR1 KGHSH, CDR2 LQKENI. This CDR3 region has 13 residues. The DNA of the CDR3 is TGTGCCAGCTCACCGGGGGCAGCCTACGAGCAGTACTTC. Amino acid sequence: CASSPGAAYEQYF.

The CDR3 DNA reads as TGTGCCAGTAGTATTTGGGCTAGGGGAAACAATGAGCAGTTCTTC. It is translated as CASSIWARGNNEQFF. V usage is TRBV19 and J usage is TRBJ2-1; D is perhaps TRBD1 (5 bases). The CDR3 is 15 amino acids. Trimming removed 3 bases at V and 5 bases at J, with 14 bases between. The germline gives CDR1 LNHDA, CDR2 SQIVND (reference sequence).

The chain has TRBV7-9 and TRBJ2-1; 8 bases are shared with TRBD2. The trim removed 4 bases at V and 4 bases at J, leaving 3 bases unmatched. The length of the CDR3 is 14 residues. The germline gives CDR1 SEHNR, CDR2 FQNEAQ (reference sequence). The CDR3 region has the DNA TGTGCCAGCAGCTCCGGGAGGGGATACAATGAGCAGTTCTTC. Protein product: CASSSGRGYNEQFF.

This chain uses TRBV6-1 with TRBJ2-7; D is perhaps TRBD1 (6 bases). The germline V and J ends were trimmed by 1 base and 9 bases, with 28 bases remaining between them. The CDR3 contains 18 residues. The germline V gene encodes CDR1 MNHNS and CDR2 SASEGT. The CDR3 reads CASSEGLDRDISSRGQYF. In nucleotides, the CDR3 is TGTGCCAGCAGTGAAGGTCTGGACAGAGACATATCCTCCAGGGGGCAGTACTTC.

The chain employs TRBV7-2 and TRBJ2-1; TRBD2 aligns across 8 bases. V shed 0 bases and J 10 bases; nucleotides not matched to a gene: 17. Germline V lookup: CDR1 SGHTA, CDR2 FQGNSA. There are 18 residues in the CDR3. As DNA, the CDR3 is TGTGCCAGCAGCTTAGCACCTCCGAAGTACATTCAGCGGGGGGAGCAGTTCTTC. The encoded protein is CASSLAPPKYIQRGEQFF.